This TCR beta chain was captured in a study of spatial heterogeneity in lung cancer. Study summary: Patients with untreated early-stage non-small cell lung cancer, numbering some 72, were the donors.

V lost 1 base and J 6 bases, leaving 15 bases between the germline ends. Germline CDR1 is MGHRA and CDR2 is YSYEKL. The CDR3 is made up of 15 amino acids. Study-wide results and caveats: Ubiquitous expanded tumor TCRs surfaced in blood more at resection than they did at follow-up.

From the 5' RACE reads, TCRdb called clonotypes with MiXCR, one entry per CDR3 protein. This table holds 95,000 to 120,000 distinct CDR3 sequences, about a tenth found once. This clonotype was picked up a small number of times. Its antigen is currently unknown. Sample time point: blood at routine non-recurrence follow-up after resection. The source of this sequence is a female donor with early-stage non-small cell lung cancer. The J gene is TRBJ1-1, the V gene TRBV4-1, with D possibly TRBD1 on 6 matching bases. The material was PBMCs, obtained at follow-up. The CDR3 DNA is TGCGCCAGCAGCCAAGTTGGGACACGGAGTCCTGAAGCTTTCTTT. Translated: CASSQVGTRSPEAFF.